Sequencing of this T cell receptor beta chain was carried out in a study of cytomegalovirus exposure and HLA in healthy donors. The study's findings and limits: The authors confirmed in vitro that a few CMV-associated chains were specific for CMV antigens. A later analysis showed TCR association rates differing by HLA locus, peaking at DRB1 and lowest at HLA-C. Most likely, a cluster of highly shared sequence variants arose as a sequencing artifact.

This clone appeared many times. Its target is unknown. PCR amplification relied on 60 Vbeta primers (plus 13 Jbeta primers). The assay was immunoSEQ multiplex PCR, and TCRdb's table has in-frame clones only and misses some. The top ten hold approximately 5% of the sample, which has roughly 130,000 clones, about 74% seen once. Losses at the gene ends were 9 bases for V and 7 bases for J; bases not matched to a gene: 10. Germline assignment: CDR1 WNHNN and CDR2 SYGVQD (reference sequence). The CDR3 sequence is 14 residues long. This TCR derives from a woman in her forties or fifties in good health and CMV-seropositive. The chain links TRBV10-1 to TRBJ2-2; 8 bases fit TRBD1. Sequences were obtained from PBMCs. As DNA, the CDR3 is TGCGCCAGTCGCCTGGACAGGGTCAGCGGGGAGCTGTTTTTT. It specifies CASRLDRVSGELFF.